This T cell receptor (beta chain) was sequenced in a study of blood T cells in healthy people across ages. Alongside a J-beta primer mix, a sample-barcoded 5' primer served in a second PCR lasting roughly 6 to 11 cycles. Every single cDNA molecule received a tag from a template-switch adaptor with 12 random nucleotides. Using its own MiXCR run on the 5' RACE reads, TCRdb lists one record per CDR3 protein. The data contain about 970,000 distinct CDR3 sequences, roughly 50% of them singletons. Study results and limitations: Strong correlation existed between TCR beta diversity and naive T cell percentage.

Per germline, CDR1 PRHDT and CDR2 FYEKMQ (reference sequence). CDR3 length: 14 amino acids. As to this clonotype: Its antigen is undetermined. One junction end disagrees with the germline gene, perhaps due to a read error.

Each of the donors had roughly 9.1 milliliters of peripheral blood drawn into EDTA-treated Vacutainer tubes. PBMCs numbering at least 6.5 million were isolated per sample. The chain uses TRBV13 and TRBJ2-2; D ambiguous. Sequencing was done on a sample of blood. This receptor was identified in a woman between 55 and 75 years old in good health. The CDR3 sequence: CAGSLSAVTGELFF. In DNA, the CDR3 is TGTGCCGGCAGCTTAAGTGCAGTCACCGGGGAGCTGTTTTTT. The whole variable domain, filled in from reference TRBV13 and TRBJ2-2, reads AAGVIQSPRHLIKEKRETATLKCYPIPRHDTVYWYQQGPGQDPQFLISFYEKMQSDKGSIPDRFSAQQFSDYHSELNMSSLELGDSALYFCAGSLSAVTGELFFGEGSRLTVL.